This T cell receptor beta chain is drawn from a study of T-cell memory formation after mild COVID-19 (dated by TCRdb to the early 2020s). Regarding the study in general: TCR sequence clusters from the two donors were largely donor specific. Longitudinal TCRalpha and TCRbeta repertoire sequencing tracked T-cell clones expanding and contracting after mild COVID-19 in a couple of donors. The cohort was made up of two young adult volunteers, one female and one male, who were previously healthy.

A note on this clonotype: It has no known antigen specificity. Nothing much larger sits one base from this clone, and base qualities are not available.

Ficoll-Paque density gradient centrifugation was used to isolate PBMCs. TCRdb shows the sequencer as Illumina NovaSeq 6000. cDNA libraries for TCRalpha and TCRbeta were prepared by 5'RACE using constant-segment primers, with sample barcodes and unique molecular identifiers added. Trizol reagent was used to extract RNA from every sample. Libraries were amplified in two PCR steps, with a second sample barcode and Illumina TruSeq adapters added in the second step. The libraries were sequenced on an Illumina NovaSeq using 2 x 150 bp paired-end reads. Per the authors' processing: Demultiplexing of reads and collapsing into UMI-guided consensus sequences were performed with migec v1.2.7. Using mixcr v2.1.11, UMI consensuses were aligned to TRA and TRB V and J templates and then assembled into clonotypes. A clonotype was counted as expanded or contracted only when both edgeR and NoisET called the clonotype significant, with the noise models trained on biological replicates. For edgeR calls, the cutoffs were a false discovery rate-adjusted p below 0.01 and a log2 fold-change threshold of 1. As an exploratory analysis of dynamics, PCA with hierarchical clustering was applied to max-normalized trajectories of the 1000 most abundant clonotypes. Each responding clone was given a CD4 or CD8 phenotype based on the CD4+ and CD8+ repertoires, which had been sequenced separately. TCRdb handled the public reads itself, with Q25 trimming in fastp and clone calling in MiXCR, and kept productive beta chains. Every entry covers one CDR3 protein and lists the most common genes and DNA from its rows. These V and J calls originate from TCRdb's pipeline instead of the authors' own analysis. The sample has some 440,000 distinct CDR3 sequences on record, around a quarter of them singletons. The leading ten clones occupy roughly an eighth of the sample.

Results and caveats for the whole study, not just this receptor: SARS-CoV-2 specificity was not confirmed for the second-wave clones peaking on day 37. Some responding clones were found in pre-infection memory, which suggests that pre-existing cross-reactive memory T cells took part in the SARS-CoV-2 response. Contracting CD4+ clones were found mainly in CM and EM memory subsets, while CD8+ clones were enriched in EMRA. The study included only a couple of mild cases, and larger cohorts that include severe cases with pre-infection samples were judged to be necessary. From day 15 to 85, contracting clones showed balanced CD4/CD8 phenotypes, whereas a second wave of clones that expanded from day 15 to 37 leaned towards CD4+.

From the cysteine through the phenylalanine, the CDR3 covers 13 amino acids. Only CDR3 DNA is held: 39 bases, read in frame from base 1. Reading the germline V gene (reference sequence) gives CDR1 LNHDA and CDR2 SQIVND. A distance of 4 bases separates the germline ends of V and J, which lose 1 base and 0 bases respectively. The rearranged chain carries TRBV19 and TRBJ2-7; the D gene remains uncertain. Specimen: PBMCs or a T cell subset sorted from them (not recorded which). The receptor was derived from an adult woman who had mild COVID-19 (a few samples of this study predate the infection). The sample titles of this study are shuffled in the database, so cell type and time point are left out; the donor was told from shared clones. The sequenced DNA is TGTGCCAGTAGTATAGGCCACTCCTACGAGCAGTACTTC. The translation is CASSIGHSYEQYF.